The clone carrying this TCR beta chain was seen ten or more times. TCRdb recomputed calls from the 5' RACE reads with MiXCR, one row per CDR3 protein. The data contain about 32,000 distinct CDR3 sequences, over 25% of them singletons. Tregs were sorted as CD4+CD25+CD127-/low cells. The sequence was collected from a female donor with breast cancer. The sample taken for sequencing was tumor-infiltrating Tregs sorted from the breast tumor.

The CDR3 region is CASSYSGLEQFF. CDR3 DNA sequence: TGTGCCAGCAGTTACTCGGGGCTAGAGCAGTTCTTC. The rearrangement uses TRBV6-5 and TRBJ2-1; the D gene is possibly TRBD1 (5 bases). Germline V lookup: CDR1 MNHEY, CDR2 SVGAGI. V dropped 0 bases and J dropped 10 bases, with 7 bases sitting between them. The CDR3 is 12 residues long.